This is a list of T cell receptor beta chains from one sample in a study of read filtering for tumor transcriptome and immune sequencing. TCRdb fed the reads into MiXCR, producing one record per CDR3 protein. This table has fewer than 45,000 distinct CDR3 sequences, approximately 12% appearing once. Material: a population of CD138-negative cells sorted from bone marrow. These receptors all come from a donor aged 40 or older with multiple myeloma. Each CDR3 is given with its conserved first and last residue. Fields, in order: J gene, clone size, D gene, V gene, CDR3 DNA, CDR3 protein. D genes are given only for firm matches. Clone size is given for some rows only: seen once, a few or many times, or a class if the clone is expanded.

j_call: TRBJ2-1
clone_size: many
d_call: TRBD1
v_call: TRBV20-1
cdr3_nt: TGCAGTGCTTCCGGGACAGTCTACAATGAGCAGTTCTTC
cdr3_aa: CSASGTVYNEQFF

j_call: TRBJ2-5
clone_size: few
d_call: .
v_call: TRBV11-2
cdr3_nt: TGTGCCAGCAGCTTAGATCCCACAGGGTTAGAGACCCAGTACTTC
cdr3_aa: CASSLDPTGLETQYF

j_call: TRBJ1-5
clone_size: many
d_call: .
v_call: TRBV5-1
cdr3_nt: TGCGCCAGCAGCTTGAAGGGAAATGGAGAGCCCCAGCATTTT
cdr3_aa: CASSLKGNGEPQHF

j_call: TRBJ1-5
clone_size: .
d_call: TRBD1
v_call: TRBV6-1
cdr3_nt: TGTGCCAGCAGTGAACAGACAGGGGGCAATCAGCCCCAGCATTTT
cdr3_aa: CASSEQTGGNQPQHF

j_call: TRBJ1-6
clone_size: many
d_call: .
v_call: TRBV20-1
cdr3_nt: TGCAGTGCCGGGAACACAGAACGTTCACCCCTCCACTTT
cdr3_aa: CSAGNTERSPLHF

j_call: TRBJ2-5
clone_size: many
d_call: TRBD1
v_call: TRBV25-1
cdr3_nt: TGTGCCACTTCCACAGGGGACAGAGAGACCCAGTACTTC
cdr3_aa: CATSTGDRETQYF

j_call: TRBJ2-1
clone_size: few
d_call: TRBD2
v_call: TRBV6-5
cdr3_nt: TGTGCCAGCAGAACTAGCGGGGGAAATGAGCAGTTCTTC
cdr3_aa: CASRTSGGNEQFF

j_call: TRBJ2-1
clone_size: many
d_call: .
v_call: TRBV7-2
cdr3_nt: TGTGCCAGCAGCGGCCGGGGGTACAATGAGCAGTTCTTC
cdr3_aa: CASSGRGYNEQFF

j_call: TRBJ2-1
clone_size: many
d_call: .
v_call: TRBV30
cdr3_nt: TGTGCCTGGGGAGCAGGGTATGGCAATGAGCAGTTCTTC
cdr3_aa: CAWGAGYGNEQFF

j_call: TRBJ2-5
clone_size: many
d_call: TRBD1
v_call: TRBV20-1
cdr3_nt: TGCAGTGCTAGAGAAGGACAGGGCGGCGCGGAGACCCAGTACTTC
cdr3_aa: CSAREGQGGAETQYF

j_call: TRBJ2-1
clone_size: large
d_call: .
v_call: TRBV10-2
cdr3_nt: TGCGCCAGCAGTGCCGGGGTAGGCAATGAGCAGTTCTTC
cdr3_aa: CASSAGVGNEQFF

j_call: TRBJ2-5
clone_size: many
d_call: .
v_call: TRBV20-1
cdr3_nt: TGCAGTGCTAGGCCCGGGACCGAGGAGACCCAGTACTTC
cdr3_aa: CSARPGTEETQYF

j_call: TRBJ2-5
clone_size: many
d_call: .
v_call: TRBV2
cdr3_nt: TGTGCCAGCCTCCTGGAGGGCTTAGAGACCCAGTACTTC
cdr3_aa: CASLLEGLETQYF

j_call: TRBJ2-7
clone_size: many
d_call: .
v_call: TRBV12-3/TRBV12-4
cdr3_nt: TGTGCCAGCAGCCCAGGGACTTCTTACGAGCAGTACTTC
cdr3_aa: CASSPGTSYEQYF

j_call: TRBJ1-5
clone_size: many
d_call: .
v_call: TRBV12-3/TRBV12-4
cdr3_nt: TGTGCCAGCAGTAAAAGGGGTTTCGGTCAGCCCCAGCATTTT
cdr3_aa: CASSKRGFGQPQHF

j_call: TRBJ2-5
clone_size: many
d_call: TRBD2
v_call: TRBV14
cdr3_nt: TGTGCCAGCAGCCTAGGGACTAGTGGGACCCAGTACTTC
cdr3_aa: CASSLGTSGTQYF